This T cell receptor beta chain was identified during a study of metastatic and nonmetastatic thyroid tumors. V lost 6 bases, J lost 0 bases, and 6 bases lay in between. The CDR3 runs to 14 residues. Germline V gene sequence: CDR1 MDHEN, CDR2 SYDVKM. This clone was seen many times. All patients reached thyroid surgery having received no treatment beforehand. Through MiXCR, TCRdb re-clonotyped the PCR reads. The sample shows around 50,000 clones, over 20% of them seen only once. The TCR comes from a male donor with papillary thyroid cancer or a benign thyroid nodule (not recorded which). Some clones in this sample may be carry-over from other donors' samples. The specimen sequenced was blood. J is TRBJ1-6 and V is TRBV28; D unclear. In nucleotides, the CDR3 is TGTGCCAGCAGCTTCAGCTCCTATAATTCACCCCTCCACTTT. The encoded protein is CASSFSSYNSPLHF.